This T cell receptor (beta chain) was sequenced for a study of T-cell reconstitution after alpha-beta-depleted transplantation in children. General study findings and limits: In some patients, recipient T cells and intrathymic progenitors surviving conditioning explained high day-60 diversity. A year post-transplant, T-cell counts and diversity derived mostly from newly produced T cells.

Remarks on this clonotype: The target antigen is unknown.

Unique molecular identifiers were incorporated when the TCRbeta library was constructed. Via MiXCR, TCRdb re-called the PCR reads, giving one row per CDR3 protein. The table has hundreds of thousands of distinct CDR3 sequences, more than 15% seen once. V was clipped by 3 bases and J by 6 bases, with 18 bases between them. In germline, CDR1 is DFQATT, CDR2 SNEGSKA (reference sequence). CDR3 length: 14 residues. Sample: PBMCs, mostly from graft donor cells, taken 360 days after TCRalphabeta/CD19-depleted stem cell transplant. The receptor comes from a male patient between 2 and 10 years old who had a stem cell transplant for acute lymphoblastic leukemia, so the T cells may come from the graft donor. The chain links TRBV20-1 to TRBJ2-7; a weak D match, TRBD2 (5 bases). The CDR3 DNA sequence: TGCAGTGCTAGCCCCCTCGCGCGAGGAGGCGAGCAGTACTTC. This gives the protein CSASPLARGGEQYF.